Presented here are 22 T cell receptor beta chains from one specimen sequenced in a study of control samples from healthy donors and cancer patients. Measured with immunoSEQ multiplex PCR; TCRdb has only the in-frame clones, and not every one. The sample contains 79,000 or so clones, around 90% of which appear only once. Sequencing input: PBMCs. These receptors were collected from a woman between 50 and 59 years old with colorectal cancer.

The chain joins TRBV19 to TRBJ2-3; 8 nucleotides match TRBD2. This CDR3 has 15 residues. Germline CDR1 and CDR2: LNHDA and SQIVND (reference sequence). V trimming: 5 bases; J trimming: 4 bases; junction bases outside the gene matches: 8. CDR3 protein: CASSVLAGRADTQYF. In DNA form, the CDR3 reads TGTGCCAGTAGTGTATTAGCGGGGAGGGCAGATACGCAGTATTTT.

The chain employs TRBV28 and TRBJ2-3, with TRBD2 matching 10 bases. V trimming: 6 bases; J trimming: 2 bases; junction bases outside the gene matches: 11. This CDR3 spans 17 amino acids. Germline V lookup: CDR1 MDHEN, CDR2 SYDVKM. CDR3 DNA: TGTGCCAGCAGCCGAAGGACTAGCGGTTTTTCCACAGATACGCAGTATTTT. Its protein product is CASSRRTSGFSTDTQYF. The full variable domain, in which reference TRBV28 and TRBJ2-3 provide the parts outside the CDR3, is DVKVTQSSRYLVKRTGEKVFLECVQDMDHENMFWYRQDPGLGLRLIYFSYDVKMKEKGDIPEGYSVSREKKERFSLILESASTNQTSMYLCASSRRTSGFSTDTQYFGPGTRLTVL.

V is TRBV6-6 and J is TRBJ1-2; 9 bases are a match to TRBD1. The CDR3 is made up of 17 amino acids. Germline V gives CDR1 MNHNY, CDR2 SVGAGI (reference sequence). With V trimmed by 5 bases and J by 3 bases, 13 bases remained unmatched. The CDR3 protein is CASSRIRDRVLDYGYTF. Written as DNA, the CDR3 is TGTGCCAGCAGTCGTATCCGGGACAGGGTCTTAGACTATGGCTACACCTTC.

The chain links TRBV3-1 (or the pseudogene TRBV3-2) to TRBJ1-6, with unresolved D. CDR3 size: 12 residues. Looked up from germline, CDR1 is LGHDT and CDR2 is YNNKEL (reference sequence). The V gene lost 2 bases and the J gene lost 7 bases, with 3 bases spanning the gap. CDR3 sequence: CASSQTNSPLHF. The CDR3 nucleotides read TGTGCCAGCAGCCAAACCAATTCACCCCTCCACTTT.

This rearrangement joins TRBV18 to TRBJ1-1, with 8 bases that match TRBD1. Germline CDR1 KGHSH, CDR2 LQKENI. This CDR3 spans 16 amino acids. Trimming cost V 3 bases and J 2 bases; bases outside gene matches: 8. The CDR3 DNA follows: TGTGCCAGCTCACCGCAAGAGGACAGGGTAAACACTGAAGCTTTCTTT. Its protein is CASSPQEDRVNTEAFF.

The rearrangement joins TRBV19 to TRBJ1-1; 8 bases map to TRBD1. V lost 7 bases, J lost 8 bases, and 12 bases stayed unmatched. This CDR3 is built from 14 residues. Germline V lookup: CDR1 LNHDA, CDR2 SQIVND (reference sequence). The CDR3 loop is CASTTTGARTEAFF. CDR3 DNA: TGTGCCAGTACTACGACAGGGGCCCGGACAGAAGCTTTCTTT.

V is TRBV4-3 and J is TRBJ1-6; 9 bases are a match to TRBD1. Germline loops: CDR1 LGHNA, CDR2 YSLEER. J was trimmed by 16 bases and V by 0 bases; bases with no gene match: 7. The CDR3 spans 14 residues. The CDR3 bases are TGCGCCAGCAGCCAAGACCCCACGACAGGGGGACTCCACTTT. It encodes CASSQDPTTGGLHF.

This chain links TRBV11-1 with TRBJ2-1; 8 bases fit TRBD1. This CDR3 has 11 amino acids. In germline, CDR1 is SGHAT, CDR2 FQDESV (reference sequence). J gave up 13 bases and V 5 bases, and 4 bases lay outside the gene matches. The CDR3 sequence: CASSAGGAQFF. The DNA for the CDR3 is TGTGCCAGCAGCGCAGGGGGCGCTCAGTTCTTC.

This clone was found once. The junction differs from germline at one of its ends, possibly a read error. The chain has TRBV28 and TRBJ1-5, with D tentatively TRBD1 (6 bases). The CDR3 loop spans 15 amino acids. Looked up from germline, CDR1 is MDHEN and CDR2 is SYDVKM. CDR3 amino acids: CASTLYGGGNQPQHF. The CDR3 bases are TGTGCCAGCACCCTTTACGGGGGGGGCAACCAGCCCCAGCATTTT.

The chain combines TRBV4-3 with TRBJ1-4; D remains ambiguous. This CDR3 has 13 residues. Germline loops: CDR1 LGHNA, CDR2 YSLEER. V was pared by 4 bases and J by 8 bases, with 11 bases between. The CDR3 loop is CASSRQRGEKLFF. CDR3 DNA sequence: TGCGCCAGCAGCCGCCAACGAGGGGAAAAACTGTTTTTT.

The genes are TRBV10-3 and TRBJ2-5, with unresolved D. The CDR3 is made up of 12 amino acids. Trimming took off 0 bases at V and 3 bases at J, with 2 bases between the two ends. Germline V lookup: CDR1 ENHRY, CDR2 SYGVKD. The CDR3 loop is CAISESEETQYF. The CDR3 coding sequence is TGTGCCATCAGTGAGTCGGAAGAGACCCAGTACTTC.

The chain is built from TRBV7-6 and TRBJ2-1; TRBD1 might be the D (5 bases). V lost 4 bases to trimming and J lost 2 bases, with 12 bases between them. Germline V gives CDR1 SGHVS, CDR2 FNYEAQ. The CDR3 runs to 15 residues. CDR3 sequence (DNA): TGTGCCAGCAGCTCGGACATATCCGCCTACAATGAGCAGTTCTTC. This translates into CASSSDISAYNEQFF.

The gene calls are TRBV27 and TRBJ1-4; D is unresolved. V was cut by 6 bases and J by 6 bases, with 11 bases left in between. The germline gives CDR1 MNHEY, CDR2 SMNVEV (reference sequence). This CDR3 contains 13 residues. CDR3 sequence reads: CASRSVLDEKLFF. Written as DNA, the CDR3 is TGTGCCAGCAGATCCGTATTGGATGAAAAACTGTTTTTT.

The chain recombines TRBV18 with TRBJ2-4; D gene ambiguous. The V and J ends lost 5 bases and 8 bases respectively, with 16 bases between them. CDR1 is KGHSH and CDR2 is LQKENI in the germline V gene. The CDR3 consists of 14 residues. The chain's CDR3 is CASSAYLFEDIQYF. The CDR3 DNA reads TGTGCCAGCTCAGCGTACCTGTTCGAGGACATTCAGTACTTC. The full variable domain, rest sourced from reference TRBV18 and TRBJ2-4, is NAGVMQNPRHLVRRRGQEARLRCSPMKGHSHVYWYRQLPEEGLKFMVYLQKENIIDESGMPKERFSAEFPKEGPSILRIQQVVRGDSAAYFCASSAYLFEDIQYFGAGTRLSVL.

The chain links TRBV13 to TRBJ1-2; 8 bases are a match to TRBD1. The CDR3 sequence is 16 residues long. Germline CDR1 is PRHDT and CDR2 is FYEKMQ (reference sequence). Trimming took 0 bases from V and 7 from J; bases not matched to a gene: 10. In DNA, the CDR3 is TGTGCCAGCAGCTTAGGCCCCACCGACAGGGGTTCTGGCTACACCTTC. This sequence encodes CASSLGPTDRGSGYTF.

The rearrangement uses TRBV3-1 (or the pseudogene TRBV3-2) and TRBJ1-6; D gene ambiguous. Trimming shortened V by 6 bases and J by 7 bases, and 22 bases separated the two germline ends. CDR3 length: 17 residues. Germline values: CDR1 LGHDT, CDR2 YNNKEL (reference sequence). CDR3 bases: TGTGCCAGCAGACTAGGGCGTTCAGCCCTGGGGAATTCACCCCTCCACTTT. Protein sequence: CASRLGRSALGNSPLHF.

The chain joins TRBV10-3 to TRBJ2-7, with no clear D. The CDR3 consists of 13 residues. Germline lookup yields CDR1 ENHRY and CDR2 SYGVKD. The V gene lost 2 bases and the J gene lost 0 bases, with 5 bases spanning the gap. The CDR3 bases are TGTGCCATCAGTGAGGACTCCTCCTACGAGCAGTACGTC. This translates into CAISEDSSYEQYV.

This clone is a singleton in its sample. The V gene is TRBV7-2, the J gene TRBJ1-2, with 9 bases fitting TRBD1. J was trimmed by 4 bases and V by 6 bases; bases with no gene match: 9. This CDR3 comprises 15 residues. Germline values: CDR1 SGHTA, CDR2 FQGNSA. The CDR3 sequence is CASRTGQGGIYGYTF. As DNA, the CDR3 is TGTGCCAGCAGAACGGGACAGGGAGGGATCTATGGCTACACCTTC.

The CDR3 loop reads CASSFRQGAEAFF. The DNA for the CDR3 is TGTGCCAGCAGCTTTAGACAGGGCGCTGAAGCTTTCTTT. The rearrangement uses TRBV7-9 and TRBJ1-1; 7 bases line up with TRBD1. CDR1 and CDR2 from the germline V gene are SEHNR and FQNEAQ (reference sequence). V shed 3 bases, J shed 6 bases, and the junction held 4 bases outside the gene matches. The CDR3 runs to 13 residues.

V is TRBV12-5 and J is TRBJ1-1; D uncertain. Germline values: CDR1 LGHNT, CDR2 FRNRAP. The CDR3 consists of 15 residues. The germline V and J ends were trimmed by 5 bases and 0 bases, with 13 bases remaining between them. The CDR3 bases are TGTGCTAGTGGTCCCCCCGGGGTCATGAACACTGAAGCTTTCTTT. It translates to CASGPPGVMNTEAFF. Variable domain in full (rest from reference TRBV12-5 and TRBJ1-1): DARVTQTPRHKVTEMGQEVTMRCQPILGHNTVFWYRQTMMQGLELLAYFRNRAPLDDSGMPKDRFSAEMPDATLATLKIQPSEPRDSAVYFCASGPPGVMNTEAFFGQGTRLTVV.

This chain joins TRBV28 and TRBJ1-5; D perhaps matches TRBD1 (5 bases). The V gene lost 3 bases and the J gene lost 0 bases, with 12 bases spanning the gap. CDR1 MDHEN and CDR2 SYDVKM come from the germline V gene. This CDR3 has 16 residues. CDR3 in DNA: TGTGCCAGCAGTTTGCTCCACAGGTATAGCAATCAGCCCCAGCATTTT. It codes for CASSLLHRYSNQPQHF.

The chain links TRBV18 to TRBJ1-1; a weak D match, TRBD1 (5 bases). Per germline, CDR1 KGHSH and CDR2 LQKENI. Between the trimmed V and J ends, which lost 3 bases and 4 bases, there was a span of 9 bases. The CDR3 is made up of 13 amino acids. In DNA, the CDR3 is TGTGCCAGCTCACCCCTCGGGGGCACTGAAGCTTTCTTT. As protein: CASSPLGGTEAFF.